This TCR beta chain comes out of a study of OX40 agonist ivuxolimab in advanced cancers. Germline assignment: CDR1 MDHEN and CDR2 SYDVKM. This CDR3 is built from 11 residues. With 7 bases removed from V and 2 bases from J, the gap between germline ends came to 5 bases. Generated by immunoSEQ multiplex PCR, the TCRdb table keeps only in-frame clones and is missing some. The sample lists some 74,000 clones, more than 75% seen once, with 5% in the top ten. A note on this clone: This sample includes further DNA sequences coding for the same CDR3.

The sampling schedule covered blood at baseline, cycle 4 day 1, and cycle 7 day 1. V gene TRBV28 combines with J gene TRBJ1-1; D is unresolved. This receptor was identified in an adult with an advanced solid tumor such as melanoma, head and neck, liver or kidney cancer. This specimen was CD4+ or CD8+ T cells sorted from blood, taken in a trial of the OX40 agonist ivuxolimab. The DNA for the CDR3 is TGTGCCAGCACGGTAAACACTGAAGCTTTCTTT. This translates into CASTVNTEAFF.